One and the same sample provided the 18 T cell receptor beta chains below, sequenced in a study of naive CD8 T cells in extremely preterm neonates (dated by TCRdb to 2015 to 2018). Libraries were built with the immunoSEQ multiplex PCR assay. TCRdb retrieved this table from immuneACCESS and kept in-frame rearrangements only. Not all clones are present; in checked studies, unresolved V genes account for under half, and no reason is known for the remainder. This sample has several thousand clones in its table, and 95% to 98% of those were observed once. Clones ranked in the top ten supply 0.3% to 0.45% of the sample. What was sequenced was naive CD8+ T cells from blood. The receptors come from a human donor in good health.

The chain recombines TRBV7-3 with TRBJ2-1, with 7 nucleotides matching TRBD1. Germline CDR1 and CDR2: SGHTA and FQGTGA. V lost 5 bases, J lost 2 bases, and 9 bases stayed unmatched. This CDR3 spans 16 amino acids. The CDR3 is CASSLARQGAYNEQFF. CDR3 in DNA: TGTGCCAGCAGCCTCGCGCGACAGGGAGCCTACAATGAGCAGTTCTTC.

The rearrangement links TRBV28 to TRBJ1-1; possible D gene TRBD1, 5 bases. V was cut by 2 bases and J by 1 base, with 8 bases left in between. CDR3 length: 14 amino acids. Per germline, CDR1 MDHEN and CDR2 SYDVKM. DNA for the CDR3: TGTGCCAGCAGTTTAAGGGGCGAGAACACTGAAGCTTTCTTT. Translation gives CASSLRGENTEAFF.

The gene calls are TRBV28 and TRBJ2-7, with TRBD2 matching 7 bases. V dropped 2 bases and J dropped 2; count of bases not matched to a gene: 6. The CDR3 length is 15 residues. Germline V lookup: CDR1 MDHEN, CDR2 SYDVKM. The CDR3 region is CASSLGGEGPYEQYF. The CDR3 DNA follows: TGTGCCAGCAGTTTAGGGGGGGAGGGACCCTACGAGCAGTACTTC.

This rearrangement joins TRBV12-5 to TRBJ1-2; TRBD1 matches 7 bases. The V and J ends lost 1 base and 8 bases, in that order; junction bases with no gene match: 7. Germline CDR1 and CDR2: LGHNT and FRNRAP. The CDR3 is 14 amino acids. Here the CDR3 DNA reads TGTGCTAGTGGTTTGGACACAGGGGTGCGCGGCTACACCTTC. This sequence encodes CASGLDTGVRGYTF. Full variable domain (missing parts from reference TRBV12-5 and TRBJ1-2): DARVTQTPRHKVTEMGQEVTMRCQPILGHNTVFWYRQTMMQGLELLAYFRNRAPLDDSGMPKDRFSAEMPDATLATLKIQPSEPRDSAVYFCASGLDTGVRGYTFGSGTRLTVV.

The chain combines TRBV11-2 with TRBJ2-7, with 7 bases identical to TRBD1. V gave up 0 bases and J gave up 0 bases; unmatched junction bases: 2. The CDR3 loop spans 15 amino acids. Germline V CDR1 and CDR2: SGHAT, FQNNGV. The CDR3 DNA is TGTGCCAGCAGCTTAGAAGGGGGCAGCTCCTACGAGCAGTACTTC. This translates into CASSLEGGSSYEQYF.

This chain's CDR3 is CASSTIRQGAHYNQPQHF. The CDR3 DNA sequence: TGTGCCAGCAGTACCATCAGACAGGGGGCGCATTACAATCAGCCCCAGCATTTT. V usage is TRBV28 and J usage is TRBJ1-5; 10 bases agree with TRBD1. The CDR3 runs to 18 residues. Trimming at V came to 5 bases and at J to 3 bases, leaving 13 bases not matched to a gene. In germline, CDR1 is MDHEN, CDR2 SYDVKM.

V and J are TRBV27 and TRBJ2-1; TRBD2 matches at 12 bases. There are 17 residues in the CDR3. The V and J ends lost 0 bases and 2 bases, in that order; junction bases with no gene match: 2. Germline lookup yields CDR1 MNHEY and CDR2 SMNVEV (reference sequence). The CDR3 nucleotides are TGTGCCAGCAGTTTATCGCCTAGCGGGGGGGCCTACAATGAGCAGTTCTTC. Translation gives CASSLSPSGGAYNEQFF.

The chain carries TRBV9 and TRBJ2-1, with 9 bases identical to TRBD2. V gave up 3 bases and J gave up 9 bases; unmatched junction bases: 7. Germline CDR1 is SGDLS and CDR2 is YYNGEE. The CDR3 loop spans 14 amino acids. CDR3 nucleotide sequence: TGTGCCAGCAGCGAGGCGGGGGGGCGGGGTGAGCAGTTCTTC. Translating gives CASSEAGGRGEQFF.

This clone was detected only once. The gene calls are TRBV18 and TRBJ1-3; possibly TRBD1 for D (6 bases). The CDR3 extends over 18 amino acids. Trimming cost V 3 bases and J 0 bases, with 18 bases left between them. The germline gives CDR1 KGHSH, CDR2 LQKENI. CDR3 in DNA: TGTGCCAGCTCACCGACAGGCGCTGCCGTTCTCTCTGGAAACACCATATATTTT. It codes for CASSPTGAAVLSGNTIYF.

V is TRBV9 and J is TRBJ1-5; no clear D gene. Germline V CDR1 and CDR2: SGDLS, YYNGEE. V lost 0 bases to trimming and J lost 1 base, with 8 bases between them. CDR3 length: 15 residues. The CDR3 loop reads CASSVAGNSNQPQHF. CDR3 in DNA: TGTGCCAGCAGCGTAGCAGGAAACAGCAATCAGCCCCAGCATTTT.

The V gene is TRBV4-3, the J gene TRBJ2-1, with D possibly matching TRBD2 (6 bases). The CDR3 loop spans 14 amino acids. V shed 4 bases and J shed 3 bases, with 10 bases lying between them. Germline V gene lookup returns CDR1 LGHNA and CDR2 YSLEER. The CDR3 bases are TGCGCCAGCAGCCTCGGGACTGGCTACAATGAGCAGTTCTTC. It encodes CASSLGTGYNEQFF.

In its sample, this clone was seen once. The V and J genes are TRBV10-2 and TRBJ1-3; TRBD1 is a possible D gene (5 bases). The V and J ends lost 8 bases and 8 bases respectively, with 10 bases between them. The CDR3 contains 11 residues. Germline CDR1 is WSHSY and CDR2 is SAAADI. CDR3 region: CASGGGDTIYF. The CDR3 DNA reads TGCGCCAGCGGAGGAGGGGACACCATATATTTT.

The DNA of the CDR3 is TGTGCCAGCAGCGTAGGGGGCCAGGAGGAGACCCAGTACTTC. It is translated as CASSVGGQEETQYF. The V call is TRBV9, the J call TRBJ2-5, with D perhaps TRBD1 (5 bases). Trimming removed 0 bases at V and 5 bases at J, with 11 bases between. CDR1 and CDR2 (germline): SGDLS, YYNGEE. This CDR3 region has 14 residues.

The chain joins TRBV19 to TRBJ1-5, with D possibly being TRBD1 (5 bases). CDR3 length equals 14 residues. The germline V and J ends were trimmed by 7 bases and 2 bases, with 12 bases remaining between them. Germline V CDR1 and CDR2: LNHDA, SQIVND (reference sequence). The CDR3 DNA follows: TGTGCCAGTAAGTGGGGCCAGGGCAATCAGCCCCAGCATTTT. Amino acid sequence: CASKWGQGNQPQHF.

CDR3 nucleotide sequence: TGTGCCAGCAGCCGGACTAGCGGGGGGTTCAACTCCTACAATGAGCAGTTCTTC. It codes for CASSRTSGGFNSYNEQFF. The chain has TRBV7-3 and TRBJ2-1, with 14 nucleotides matching TRBD2. This CDR3 has 18 residues. Germline V gene lookup returns CDR1 SGHTA and CDR2 FQGTGA. V lost 5 bases and J lost 0; bases outside the gene matches: 6.

J is TRBJ1-5 and V is TRBV28, with a possible D match to TRBD1 (6 bases). The V and J ends lost 3 bases and 2 bases respectively, with 11 bases between them. Germline CDR1 MDHEN, CDR2 SYDVKM. This CDR3 spans 15 amino acids. CDR3 DNA: TGTGCCAGCAGTTTCAGGGGAGGGGGCAATCAGCCCCAGCATTTT. Encoded protein: CASSFRGGGNQPQHF.

V usage is TRBV29-1 and J usage is TRBJ1-3; D is perhaps TRBD1 (5 bases). Deletions cut 6 bases from V and 1 base from J, with 10 bases between. This CDR3 comprises 13 residues. Looked up from germline, CDR1 is SQVTM and CDR2 is ANQGSEA. This chain's CDR3 is CSVPGTSGNTIYF. The CDR3 DNA sequence: TGCAGCGTCCCCGGGACTTCTGGAAACACCATATATTTT.

This chain uses TRBV6-5 with TRBJ2-7, with 11 bases that match TRBD2. This CDR3 comprises 16 residues. Germline V lookup: CDR1 MNHEY, CDR2 SVGAGI. Trimming removed 2 bases from V and 3 bases from J; junction bases left unmatched: 6. CDR3 sequence (DNA): TGTGCCAGCAGTTACGTAGCGGGGGGGGCGATCTACGAGCAGTACTTC. It codes for CASSYVAGGAIYEQYF.